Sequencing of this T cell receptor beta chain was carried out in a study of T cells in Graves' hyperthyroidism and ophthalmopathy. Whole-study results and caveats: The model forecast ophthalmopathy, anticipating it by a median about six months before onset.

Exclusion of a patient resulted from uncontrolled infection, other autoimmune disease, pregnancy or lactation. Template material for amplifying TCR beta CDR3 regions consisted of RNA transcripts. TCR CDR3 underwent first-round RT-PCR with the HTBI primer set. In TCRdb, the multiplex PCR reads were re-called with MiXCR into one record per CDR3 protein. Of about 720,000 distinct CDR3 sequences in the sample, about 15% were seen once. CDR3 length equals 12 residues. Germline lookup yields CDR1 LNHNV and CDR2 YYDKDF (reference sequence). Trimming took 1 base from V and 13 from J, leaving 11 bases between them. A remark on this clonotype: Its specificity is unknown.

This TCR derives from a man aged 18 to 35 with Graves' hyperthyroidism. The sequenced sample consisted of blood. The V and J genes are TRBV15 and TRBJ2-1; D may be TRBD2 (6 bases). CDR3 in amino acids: CATSRGTSHQFF. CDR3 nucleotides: TGTGCCACCAGCAGAGGAACTAGCCATCAGTTCTTC.